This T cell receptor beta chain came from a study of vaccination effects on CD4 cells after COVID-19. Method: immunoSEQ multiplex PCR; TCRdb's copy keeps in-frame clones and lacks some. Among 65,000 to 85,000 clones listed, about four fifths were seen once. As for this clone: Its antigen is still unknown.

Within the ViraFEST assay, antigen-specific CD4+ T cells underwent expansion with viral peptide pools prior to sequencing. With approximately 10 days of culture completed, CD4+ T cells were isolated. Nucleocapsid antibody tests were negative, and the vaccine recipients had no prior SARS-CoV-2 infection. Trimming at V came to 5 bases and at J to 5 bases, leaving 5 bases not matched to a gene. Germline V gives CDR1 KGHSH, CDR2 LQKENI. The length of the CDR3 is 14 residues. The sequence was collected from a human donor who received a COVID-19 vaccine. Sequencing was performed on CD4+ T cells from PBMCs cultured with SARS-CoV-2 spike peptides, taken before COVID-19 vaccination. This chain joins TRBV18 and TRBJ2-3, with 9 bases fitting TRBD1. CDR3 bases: TGTGCCAGCTCAGGGACAGGGTATAGAGATACGCAGTATTTT. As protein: CASSGTGYRDTQYF. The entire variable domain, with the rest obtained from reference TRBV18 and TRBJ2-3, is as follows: NAGVMQNPRHLVRRRGQEARLRCSPMKGHSHVYWYRQLPEEGLKFMVYLQKENIIDESGMPKERFSAEFPKEGPSILRIQQVVRGDSAAYFCASSGTGYRDTQYFGPGTRLTVL.